This passage covers 23 T cell receptor beta chains from one sample sequenced in a study of blood T cell repertoires in COVID-19. The method was immunoSEQ multiplex PCR; TCRdb's version includes in-frame clones alone and lacks a portion of them. In the table there are around 170,000 clones, 83% of which are singletons. What was sequenced was peripheral blood. The receptors shown here come from a woman aged 40 to 50 with acute or convalescent COVID-19.

The CDR3 loop is CAWSTGSYEQYF. The CDR3 DNA reads as TGTGCCTGGAGCACAGGGTCCTACGAGCAGTACTTC. The chain recombines TRBV30 with TRBJ2-7; D might be TRBD1 (6 bases). Trimming shortened V by 3 bases and J by 1 base, and 7 bases separated the two germline ends. Germline loops: CDR1 GTSNPN, CDR2 SVGIG (reference sequence). The CDR3 spans 12 residues.

This chain uses TRBV2 with TRBJ2-7; 7 bases align to TRBD1. The J segment lost 5 bases and the V segment lost 8 bases, leaving 12 bases of the junction unmatched. CDR3 length equals 14 residues. Germline CDR1 SNHLY, CDR2 FYNNEI. The CDR3 DNA reads as TGTGCCAGCTGCCAGATACAGGGGTCCCACGAGCAGTACTTC. Protein: CASCQIQGSHEQYF.

The chain recombines TRBV5-4 with TRBJ2-3, with 7 bases matching TRBD2. Per germline, CDR1 SGHNT and CDR2 YYREEE (reference sequence). Losses at the gene ends were 4 bases for V and 6 bases for J; bases not matched to a gene: 11. The CDR3 has 15 residues. This CDR3 reads CASSPGGGYPDTQYF. DNA of the CDR3: TGTGCCAGCAGCCCTGGGGGAGGGTACCCCGATACGCAGTATTTT.

In its sample, this clone was seen once. The chain joins TRBV5-1 to TRBJ2-5; 12 nucleotides match TRBD2. Unmatched junction bases numbered 11, after V lost 6 bases and J lost 5 bases. This CDR3 comprises 16 residues. Germline CDR1 is SGHRS and CDR2 is YFSETQ. The DNA of the CDR3 is TGCGCCAGCAAGTTACTAGCGGGAGGTATTATGGAGACCCAGTACTTC. Translation gives CASKLLAGGIMETQYF.

The chain recombines TRBV5-1 with TRBJ2-7; 7 bases are shared with TRBD1. The CDR3 is 15 residues long. Germline V gives CDR1 SGHRS, CDR2 YFSETQ. The junction had 11 bases not matched to a gene; V was cut back by 3 bases and J by 5 bases. For the CDR3, the DNA is TGCGCCAGCAGCTCCCTTACAGGGGCGCGAGACGAGCAGTACTTC. Translating it yields CASSSLTGARDEQYF.

This rearrangement joins TRBV5-1 to TRBJ2-5; a possible D gene is TRBD2 (7 bases). The CDR3 covers 15 residues. CDR1 is SGHRS, CDR2 YFSETQ, per germline. Trimming shortened V by 4 bases and J by 5 bases, and 18 bases separated the two germline ends. The CDR3 DNA sequence: TGCGCCAGCAGCCCGTCCTGGGGGGGGCTGGAGACCCAGTACTTC. Translating gives CASSPSWGGLETQYF.

In its sample, this clone was seen a few times. The chain employs TRBV10-3 and TRBJ1-5; D is perhaps TRBD1 (5 bases). This CDR3 comprises 14 residues. V dropped 10 bases and J dropped 2 bases, with 15 bases sitting between them. In germline, CDR1 is ENHRY, CDR2 SYGVKD. CDR3 DNA sequence: TGTGCCACCAGGGTCGGCGGGGGCAATCAGCCCCAGCATTTT. It translates to CATRVGGGNQPQHF.

The chain is built from TRBV24-1 and TRBJ2-1, with D tentatively TRBD2 (5 bases). The ends were cut back, 6 bases at V and 7 bases at J, with 18 bases in the middle. The germline CDR1 and CDR2 sequences are KGHDR and SFDVKD. CDR3 length equals 15 residues. CDR3 in amino acids: CATSPDFALANEQFF. CDR3 coding DNA: TGTGCCACCAGTCCGGACTTTGCCTTGGCTAATGAGCAGTTCTTC.

This clone was seen only once. This chain joins TRBV3-1 (or the pseudogene TRBV3-2) and TRBJ2-5; 10 nucleotides align to TRBD1. This CDR3 is built from 16 residues. V was clipped by 0 bases and J by 1 base; unmatched bases: 2. CDR1 is LGHDT and CDR2 is YNNKEL in the germline V gene (reference sequence). CDR3 coding DNA: TGTGCCAGCAGCCAAGAAGGGACAGGGGTCCAAGAGACCCAGTACTTC. As protein: CASSQEGTGVQETQYF.

The J gene is TRBJ1-5, the V gene TRBV7-2; D is perhaps TRBD1 (5 bases). Trimming cost V 5 bases and J 7 bases, with 12 bases left between them. Germline assignment: CDR1 SGHTA and CDR2 FQGNSA. The CDR3 length is 13 residues. CDR3 DNA sequence: TGTGCCAGCAGCGCAGGACAACAGCAGCCCCAGCATTTT. Translating it yields CASSAGQQQPQHF.

The V and J genes are TRBV5-4 and TRBJ2-6; TRBD2 is a possible D gene (5 bases). Germline V gives CDR1 SGHNT, CDR2 YYREEE (reference sequence). The CDR3 sequence is 15 residues long. V lost 2 bases and J 0 bases, leaving 6 bases between the germline ends. The CDR3 bases are TGTGCCAGCAGCTTTGGGAGCTCTGGGGCCAACGTCCTGACTTTC. The encoded protein is CASSFGSSGANVLTF.

The V call is TRBV5-5, the J call TRBJ2-7, with TRBD2 identical over 7 bases. CDR3 length equals 14 residues. Germline lookup yields CDR1 SGHKS and CDR2 YYEKEE (reference sequence). V lost 2 bases, J lost 5 bases, and 7 bases stayed unmatched. The CDR3 DNA reads TGTGCCAGCAGCTTATCCAGCGGGAATAACGAGCAGTACTTC. It yields the protein CASSLSSGNNEQYF.

The V gene is TRBV7-9, the J gene TRBJ1-2; D ambiguous. Germline CDR1 reads SEHNR; CDR2 reads FQNEAQ (reference sequence). The CDR3 has 14 amino acids. With 8 bases removed from V and 2 bases from J, the gap between germline ends came to 15 bases. CDR3 sequence (DNA): TGTGCCAGCCGGGCGGAGGGCTTGAACTATGGCTACACCTTC. It codes for CASRAEGLNYGYTF.

The DNA for the CDR3 is TGTGCCAGCAGTTCACTAGCGGGAGGTTATGAGCAGTTCTTC. Encoded protein: CASSSLAGGYEQFF. V gene TRBV6-5 combines with J gene TRBJ2-1; 12 nucleotides agree with TRBD2. V lost 4 bases to trimming and J lost 8 bases; unmatched junction nucleotides: 3. This CDR3 is built from 14 residues. CDR1 and CDR2 (germline): MNHEY, SVGAGI.

Comments on this clone: Other DNA sequences in the same sample also yield this CDR3. The genes are TRBV6-5 and TRBJ1-1; 7 bases line up with TRBD1. The CDR3 runs 14 residues. The germline gives CDR1 MNHEY, CDR2 SVGAGI. V lost 6 bases and J lost 0; bases outside the gene matches: 4. The CDR3 bases are TGTGCCAGCAGGACGGGACAGATGAACACTGAAGCTTTCTTT. This translates into CASRTGQMNTEAFF.

The rearrangement links TRBV7-9 to TRBJ1-6; 8 bases are shared with TRBD1. Germline V gene lookup returns CDR1 SEHNR and CDR2 FQNEAQ (reference sequence). This CDR3 region has 15 residues. The V segment lost 4 bases and the J segment 7 bases; nucleotides outside the gene matches: 6. In DNA, the CDR3 is TGTGCCAGCAGCTGGACAGGGTCTAGGAATTCACCCCTCCACTTT. Its translation: CASSWTGSRNSPLHF.

The chain is built from TRBV27 and TRBJ1-3; D remains unclear. CDR1 and CDR2 (germline): MNHEY, SMNVEV (reference sequence). This CDR3 has 13 amino acids. Trimming cost V 4 bases and J 1 base, with 5 bases left between them. The CDR3 DNA reads TGTGCCAGCAGTTATACATCTGGAAACACCATATATTTT. It encodes CASSYTSGNTIYF.

This clone was observed a handful of times. The chain combines TRBV2 with TRBJ2-7, with 7 bases that match TRBD1. Germline CDR1 and CDR2: SNHLY and FYNNEI. Unmatched junction bases numbered 8, after V lost 7 bases and J lost 2 bases. The CDR3 has 14 residues. CDR3 nucleotides: TGTGCCAGCATTAGCCGGGACAGAGCCTACGAGCAGTACTTC. It encodes CASISRDRAYEQYF.

The J gene is TRBJ2-7, the V gene TRBV5-1, with D unresolved. The V and J ends lost 2 bases and 2 bases respectively, with 11 bases between them. CDR1 SGHRS and CDR2 YFSETQ come from the germline V gene. The CDR3 covers 14 residues. CDR3 bases: TGCGCCAGCAGCTTCCTTCCGAGAACCTACGAGCAGTACTTC. Its protein is CASSFLPRTYEQYF.

The rearrangement uses TRBV2 and TRBJ2-7; TRBD2 matches at 9 bases. CDR1 and CDR2 (germline): SNHLY, FYNNEI. The J segment lost 4 bases and the V segment lost 7 bases, leaving 11 bases of the junction unmatched. The CDR3 length is 15 residues. The CDR3 here is CASILRRGGPYEQYF. The CDR3 DNA reads TGTGCCAGCATTTTGAGGCGGGGGGGCCCGTACGAGCAGTACTTC.

The rearrangement uses TRBV28 and TRBJ1-2; weak D call: TRBD1 (5 bases). Per the germline V gene, CDR1 is MDHEN and CDR2 is SYDVKM. V was shortened by 8 bases and J by 8 bases, with 18 bases between the two germline ends. The CDR3 runs 13 residues. The CDR3 region is CASSPGQGQGYTF. Written as DNA, the CDR3 is TGTGCCAGCTCCCCCGGGCAGGGCCAAGGCTACACCTTC.

This clone appeared once. This chain connects TRBV7-9 to TRBJ1-1; D is unresolved. Germline assignment: CDR1 SEHNR and CDR2 FQNEAQ (reference sequence). Trimming took 10 bases from V and 4 from J, leaving 16 bases between them. The CDR3 is 13 residues long. The CDR3 sequence is CATLYLDFTEAFF. The DNA of the CDR3 is TGTGCCACCCTATACCTTGATTTCACTGAAGCTTTCTTT.

The gene calls are TRBV5-1 and TRBJ1-4; 8 bases map to TRBD1. V dropped 3 bases and J dropped 7; count of bases not matched to a gene: 5. Germline CDR1 SGHRS, CDR2 YFSETQ. The CDR3 contains 14 residues. The CDR3 sequence is CASSYDRGGEKLFF. CDR3 bases: TGCGCCAGCAGCTACGACAGGGGAGGTGAAAAACTGTTTTTT.